This T cell receptor (beta chain) was observed in a study of blood T cell repertoires in COVID-19. Study information: Italy, Spain and the United States were the sources of the convalescent and acute COVID-19 samples. T cells, B-cell-depleted T cells, or PBMCs supplied cDNA or gDNA.

Clones were read by immunoSEQ multiplex PCR, and TCRdb kept only the in-frame ones, dropping some. In the table there are about 60,000 clones, about 88% of which are singletons. The specimen was peripheral blood. This sequence originates from a man in his 70s with acute or convalescent COVID-19.

CDR3: CASSAGGGTEAFF. CDR3 nucleotides: TGTGCCAGCAGCGCTGGGGGGGGGACGGAAGCTTTCTTT. V is TRBV5-4 and J is TRBJ1-1; TRBD1 might be the D (5 bases). This CDR3 region has 13 residues. Germline CDR1 is SGHNT and CDR2 is YYREEE (reference sequence). V was shortened by 4 bases and J by 8 bases, with 15 bases between the two germline ends.